What follows is one T cell receptor (beta chain) and its context. Its cognate antigen is unknown. The TCRbeta library incorporated unique molecular identifiers. A single record per CDR3 protein comes from TCRdb applying MiXCR to the PCR reads. The sample includes 80,000 to 100,000 distinct CDR3 sequences, 23% of them seen just once. The data originate from a study of T-cell reconstitution after alpha-beta-depleted transplantation in children. Germline CDR1 is ENHRY and CDR2 is SYGVKD. V was clipped by 6 bases and J by 3 bases, with 8 bases between them. This CDR3 has 12 amino acids. Study-level points and caveats: Surviving thymic progenitors and recipient T cells were the source of high TCRbeta diversity at day 60 in some patients. Hyperexpanded clones declined; after one year, newly produced T cells mostly supplied diversity. Alpha-beta T cells present about two months after transplant were reported to originate from several hundred expanded graft clones.

Sample: PBMCs, taken before TCRalphabeta/CD19-depleted stem cell transplant. The chain is built from TRBV10-3 and TRBJ1-1, with D uncertain. The clonotype originates from a boy under 10 years old with acute lymphoblastic leukemia, due to receive a stem cell transplant. Written as DNA, the CDR3 is TGTGCCATCAGCCAACGGGACACTGAAGCTTTCTTT. This translates into CAISQRDTEAFF.